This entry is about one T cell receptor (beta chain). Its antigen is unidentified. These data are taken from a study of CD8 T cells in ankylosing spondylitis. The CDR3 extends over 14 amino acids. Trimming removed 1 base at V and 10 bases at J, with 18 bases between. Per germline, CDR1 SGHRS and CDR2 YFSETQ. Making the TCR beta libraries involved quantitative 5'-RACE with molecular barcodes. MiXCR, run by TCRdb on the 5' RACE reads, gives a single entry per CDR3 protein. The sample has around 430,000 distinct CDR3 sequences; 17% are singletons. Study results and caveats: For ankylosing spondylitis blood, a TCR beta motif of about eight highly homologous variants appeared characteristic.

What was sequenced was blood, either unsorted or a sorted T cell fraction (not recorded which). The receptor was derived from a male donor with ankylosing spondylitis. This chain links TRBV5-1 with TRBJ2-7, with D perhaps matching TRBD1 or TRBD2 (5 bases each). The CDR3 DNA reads TGCGCCAGCAGCTTGTACCAAGGGGAGCGTGAACAGTACTTC. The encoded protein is CASSLYQGEREQYF.